This entry is about one T cell receptor beta chain. CDR1 MNHEY and CDR2 SVGAGI come from the germline V gene. The CDR3 consists of 14 residues. V lost 6 bases, J lost 5 bases, and 8 bases stayed unmatched. The entry originates in a study of blood T cell repertoires in COVID-19. Study-level background: Samples came from the United States, Italy and Spain, spanning acute and convalescent COVID-19. The cDNA or gDNA used as material had been derived from T cells, B-cell-depleted T cells, or PBMCs.

Generated by immunoSEQ multiplex PCR, the TCRdb table keeps only in-frame clones and is missing some. The sample records approximately 66,000 clones, about 90% being singletons. The genes are TRBV6-5 and TRBJ2-5, with 8 bases that match TRBD1. The TCR sequence derives from a woman aged 50 to 60 with active or convalescent COVID-19. Sequencing was done on a sample of peripheral blood. CDR3 nucleotides: TGTGCCAGCAGCCAGGCAGGGGGCGGCGAGACCCAGTACTTC. Protein product: CASSQAGGGETQYF.